This note documents a single T cell receptor (beta chain) sequence. This clonotype was detected only a few times. The antigen this receptor binds is unknown. No clone much larger than this one lies a single base away; base qualities are absent. The sample is drawn from a study of T cells in Graves' hyperthyroidism and ophthalmopathy (dated by TCRdb to between 2018 and 2021). In the study overall: Peripheral blood was collected at initial diagnosis, before any treatment. A discovery cohort of roughly 100 patients, fewer than 50 with Graves' ophthalmopathy and fewer than 65 with stable Graves' hyperthyroidism, was used to find distinguishing TCR V-J signatures. Prospective prediction of ophthalmopathy was tested in an independent validation cohort of under 20 hyperthyroidism patients and 17 patients who later progressed to ophthalmopathy. For training and testing, the 100 or so patients in the discovery cohort were randomly divided in a 7:3 ratio. The study also compared thyroid tissue and blood T-cell repertoires from a handful of Graves' hyperthyroidism patients. Once sampling was done, hyperthyroidism patients were given methimazole at a starting dose of 30 mg daily, whereas ophthalmopathy patients were given high-dose intravenous methylprednisolone. The paper reports TCR Vbeta CDR3 sequencing of some 140 peripheral blood samples: some 44 ophthalmopathy, around 80 hyperthyroidism and around 17 progressor patients. What the authors observed across the whole study: Sample size was not statistically predetermined, and blinding of investigators to group allocation was not performed. In cross-validation, a model built on a 13 V-J signature told ophthalmopathy apart from stable hyperthyroidism with 85% to 90% sensitivity and roughly 81% specificity, and in testing the same model reached 80%/75%. In validation, the model predicted progression to ophthalmopathy with approximately 69% sensitivity and less than 80% specificity, a median of 6.5 months before onset. Most expanded thyroid clonotypes (frequency above 0.001) were also found in blood, which suggests that blood repertoires may mirror thyroid immune responses.

The TCR beta CDR3 regions were amplified from the RNA transcripts. A first-round RT-PCR of the TCR CDR3 used the HTBI primer set with the Qiagen OneStep RT-PCR kit. Libraries were constructed in a second round of multiplex PCR, after which size selection and purification were carried out. The libraries were sequenced on an Illumina HiSeq2000 using paired-end 100 bp reads. The study's own analysis went as follows. SOAPnuke was used to process the raw data, throwing out any read that contained adapters or uncalled bases, had a mean Phred below 15, or lacked an exact constant-primer or identifier match. COPE v1.2.5 was used to merge the high-quality paired reads, and each unique nucleotide sequence was defined as a clonotype. MiTCR v1.1 was used to align the clonotypes against IMGT TRBV, TRBD and TRBJ reference segments. Analysis was restricted to V-J combinations with a frequency above 0.0001, which covered about 99% of repertoires. The TCS score was defined as the ratio of F50 (clonal expansion) to E x V (chaos), calculated using BLOSUM62-based TCRdist between CDR3 peptides within each V-J. Welch's t-statistics and random forest reduced fewer than 600 V-J features to about 13, which were used in a naive Bayes classifier (R e1071). Thyroid-blood repertoire similarity was quantified with the Morisita-Horn index. TCRdb reprocessing: public reads trimmed at Q25 with fastp, clones called with MiXCR, in-frame beta chains kept. Each record represents a unique CDR3 protein, reported with the most common genes and DNA among its rows. The V and J calls here are based on TCRdb, not the publication. This sample comprises approximately 600,000 distinct CDR3 sequences, around 15% of them detected only once. The ten largest clones add up to roughly 4.5% of the sample.

Ophthalmopathy patients had moderately to severely active disease, with a Clinical Activity Score of 3 or more, a NOSPECS grade of 4 or more, and a disease duration of less than 3 months. The study excluded patients with uncontrolled infections, other autoimmune diseases, pregnancy or lactation. Clinical symptoms, serum thyroxine and TRAb, thyroid ultrasound, and orbital computed tomography formed the basis for the diagnoses. PBMCs were separated from around 9.1 ml of fresh peripheral blood using Ficoll-Paque density gradient centrifugation. Total RNA was extracted using Trizol reagent, and RNA quality was assessed on an Agilent 2100 Bioanalyzer. Counted from cysteine to phenylalanine, this CDR3 has 16 amino acids. CDR3 DNA is the only sequence kept; it has 48 bases, read in frame from the first base. V is pared back by 1 base and J by 1 base, with 9 bases lying between the germline termini. Based on the germline V gene, the CDR1 and CDR2 sequences are SGHRS and YFSETQ.

The sample comprised blood. The chain is made from TRBV5-1 and TRBJ2-6; no D segment can be confidently identified. The sequence was obtained from a woman aged 35 to 49 with Graves' ophthalmopathy. The CDR3 is CASSLPRQSGANVLTF. The sequenced DNA is TGCGCCAGCAGCTTGCCGAGGCAGTCTGGGGCCAACGTCCTGACTTTC.